These T cell receptor beta chains were read from a single sample in a study of blood T cell repertoires in COVID-19. Measured with immunoSEQ multiplex PCR; TCRdb has only the in-frame clones, and not every one. The sample lists over 100,000 clones, about 80% seen once, with about 6.6% in the top ten. The sequencing sample was made of peripheral blood. These receptors were obtained from a woman between 50 and 59 years old with acute or convalescent COVID-19. The CDR3 runs from the conserved cysteine through the conserved F or W. D genes are given only for firm matches. Not every row has a clone size; where given, it reads once, few, many or a size class.

CDR3 DNA,CDR3 protein,clone size,D gene,J gene,V gene
TGTGCCAGCAGTCAATGGACAGGGGTAGGCTACACCTTC,CASSQWTGVGYTF,-,TRBD1,TRBJ1-2,TRBV27
TGCAGTGCCAGTCCTCCCCCAGGAATTAGCAATCAGCCCCAGCATTTT,CSASPPPGISNQPQHF,once,-,TRBJ1-5,TRBV20-1
TGTGCCAGCAGCCAAGGGAGGCGCGGGGAAAGGGCAGATACGCAGTATTTT,CASSQGRRGERADTQYF,-,-,TRBJ2-3,TRBV4-2
TGCGCCAGCAGCCGCGGGACAGGGGAAAACACCGGGGAGCTGTTTTTT,CASSRGTGENTGELFF,-,TRBD1,TRBJ2-2,TRBV5-1
TGCGCCAGCAGTTTAGGGGGTAAAAGGGGCTCCTATAATTCACCCCTCCACTTT,CASSLGGKRGSYNSPLHF,-,-,TRBJ1-6,TRBV5-1
TGTGCCAGCAGCTTAGGGGCGGCGGGGAACGCCTATCAGCCCCAGCATTTT,CASSLGAAGNAYQPQHF,-,-,TRBJ1-5,TRBV11-2
TGTGCCGGTCGACTAGCGGGGGGTCTGGCAGATACGCAGTATTTT,CAGRLAGGLADTQYF,-,TRBD2,TRBJ2-3,TRBV6-5
TGTGCCAGCAGCCAAGATGGGGGCAGGTTCTACACCTTC,CASSQDGGRFYTF,-,-,TRBJ1-2,TRBV3-1/TRBV3-2
TGTGCCAGCAGTGTTGGTGCGGGGTACTACGAGCAGTACTTC,CASSVGAGYYEQYF,-,-,TRBJ2-7,TRBV2
TGTGCCAGCAACCAAGTATCAGGGCCGTACACTGAAGCTTTCTTT,CASNQVSGPYTEAFF,-,-,TRBJ1-1,TRBV6-4
TGTGCCAGCAGTTACAGTGGCCAGGGGGCTCCCGGGGAGCTGTTTTTT,CASSYSGQGAPGELFF,-,TRBD1,TRBJ2-2,TRBV6-5
TGTGCCAGTAGTAATCGGCAAGGGGCTGTCACTGAAGCTTTCTTT,CASSNRQGAVTEAFF,-,-,TRBJ1-1,TRBV19
TGTGCCAGCAGCCAAGTGGAGACAGGAGTTTCTGGAAACACCATATATTTT,CASSQVETGVSGNTIYF,-,-,TRBJ1-3,TRBV4-2
TGTGCCAGCAGCGTGGGATTGACAGGGATGAACACTGAAGCTTTCTTT,CASSVGLTGMNTEAFF,-,TRBD1,TRBJ1-1,TRBV16
TGTGCCAGCAGCTTACGATCGGGGGTCAATGAGCAGTTCTTC,CASSLRSGVNEQFF,-,-,TRBJ2-1,TRBV5-8
TGCGCCAGCAGCCATAGACTAGCGGGGCCCCGAGGGGTCGATGAGCAGTTCTTC,CASSHRLAGPRGVDEQFF,once,TRBD2,TRBJ2-1,TRBV4-1
TGTGCCAGCAGCTTGGCCGAATCGGCTAGGAAGTTCTTC,CASSLAESARKFF,-,-,TRBJ2-1,TRBV5-4
TGTGCCAGCAGCTTGGGTCTCTCTGGAAACACCATATATTTT,CASSLGLSGNTIYF,-,-,TRBJ1-3,TRBV5-4
TGTGCCACCAGCAGAGGGGCTGCGGATACGCAGTATTTT,CATSRGAADTQYF,once,-,TRBJ2-3,TRBV15
TGTGCCAGCAGCGTGAACAGGGGGCGAAGCTATAGCAATCAGCCCCAGCATTTT,CASSVNRGRSYSNQPQHF,-,TRBD1,TRBJ1-5,TRBV5-8
TGTGCCAGCAGCCCCGGGGGGGCTGGGGCCAACGTCCTGACTTTC,CASSPGGAGANVLTF,-,TRBD2,TRBJ2-6,TRBV3-1/TRBV3-2
TGTGCCAGCAGTTACCTGATCGGACCGGGAGAGACCAACTTC,CASSYLIGPGETNF,-,-,TRBJ2-5,TRBV6-2/TRBV6-3
TGCGCCAGCAGCCAAGATGCGGGTCCAGTCGGCGGGAGGCCGCACAATGAGCAGTTCTTC,CASSQDAGPVGGRPHNEQFF,-,TRBD2,TRBJ2-1,TRBV4-1
TGTGCCAGTAGTATAGGGACTAGCGGGACCTACGAGCAGTACTTC,CASSIGTSGTYEQYF,-,TRBD2,TRBJ2-7,TRBV19
TGTGCCAGTAGTGTAGGGGGACAGAACTATGGCTACACCTTC,CASSVGGQNYGYTF,-,TRBD1,TRBJ1-2,TRBV19